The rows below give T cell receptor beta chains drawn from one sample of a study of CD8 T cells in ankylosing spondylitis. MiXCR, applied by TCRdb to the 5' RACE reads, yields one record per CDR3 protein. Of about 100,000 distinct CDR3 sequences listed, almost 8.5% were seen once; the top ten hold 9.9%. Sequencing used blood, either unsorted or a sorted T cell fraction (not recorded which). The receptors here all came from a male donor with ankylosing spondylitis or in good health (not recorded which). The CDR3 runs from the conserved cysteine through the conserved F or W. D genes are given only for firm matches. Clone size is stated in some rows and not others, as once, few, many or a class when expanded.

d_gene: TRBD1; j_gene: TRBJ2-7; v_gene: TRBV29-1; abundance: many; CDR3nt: TGCAGCGTTGAAGAAAGGGGGCGGCCCTACGAGCAGTACTTC; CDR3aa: CSVEERGRPYEQYF
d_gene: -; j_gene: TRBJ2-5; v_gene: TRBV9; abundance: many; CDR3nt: TGTGCCAGCAGCGTAGCTACGATGGGGGGGCAGCGAGAGACCCAGTACTTC; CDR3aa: CASSVATMGGQRETQYF
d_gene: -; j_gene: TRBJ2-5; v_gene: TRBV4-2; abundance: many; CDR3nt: TGTGCCAGCAGCCAATCCGGACTTTCAGTTGGGGAGACCCAGTACTTC; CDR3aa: CASSQSGLSVGETQYF
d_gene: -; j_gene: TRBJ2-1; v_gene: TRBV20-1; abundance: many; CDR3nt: TGCAGTGCTGTGGACCTCGGGACTCCCTATGAGCAGTTCTTC; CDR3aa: CSAVDLGTPYEQFF
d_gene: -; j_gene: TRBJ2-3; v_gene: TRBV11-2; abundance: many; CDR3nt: TGTGCCAGCGCATTGGGGCTAGGGGCAGATACGCAGTATTTT; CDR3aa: CASALGLGADTQYF
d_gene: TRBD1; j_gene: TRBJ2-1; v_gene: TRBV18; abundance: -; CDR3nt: TGTGCCAGCTCACCGGTGCTAGGGGGCGGTGCAACTGAGCAGTTCTTC; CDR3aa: CASSPVLGGGATEQFF
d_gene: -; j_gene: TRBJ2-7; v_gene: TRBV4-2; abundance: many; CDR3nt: TGTGCCAGCAGCCAAGACTTTTATTACGAGCAGTACTTC; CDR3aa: CASSQDFYYEQYF
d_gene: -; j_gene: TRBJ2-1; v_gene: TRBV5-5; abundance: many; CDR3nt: TGTGCCAGCACCCGGGACTTCGTCTACAATGAGCAGTTCTTC; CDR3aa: CASTRDFVYNEQFF
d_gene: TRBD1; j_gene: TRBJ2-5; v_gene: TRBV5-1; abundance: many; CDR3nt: TGCGCCAGCAGCCCGGGACAGGGGGCTTGGGAGACCCAGTACTTC; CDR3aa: CASSPGQGAWETQYF
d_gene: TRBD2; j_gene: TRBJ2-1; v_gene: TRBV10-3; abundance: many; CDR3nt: TGTGCCATCAGGCTAGCGGGGGCTCCCGAGCAGTTCTTC; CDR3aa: CAIRLAGAPEQFF
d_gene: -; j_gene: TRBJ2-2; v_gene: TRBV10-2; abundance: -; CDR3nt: TGCGCCAGCAGTGTTGGCACCGGGGAGCTGTTTTTT; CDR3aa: CASSVGTGELFF
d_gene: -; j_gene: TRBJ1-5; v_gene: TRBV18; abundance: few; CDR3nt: TGTGCCAGCTCACCATATGGGGGGAACAATCAGCCCCAGCATTTT; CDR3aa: CASSPYGGNNQPQHF
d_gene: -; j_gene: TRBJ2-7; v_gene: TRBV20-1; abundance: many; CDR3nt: TGCAGTGCTAGGCCGGATCGCCTTCCCTACGAGCAGTACTTC; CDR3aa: CSARPDRLPYEQYF
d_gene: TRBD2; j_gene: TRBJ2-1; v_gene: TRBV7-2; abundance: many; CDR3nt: TGTGCCAGCAGCCCCCAAAGCGGGGGGCCCCCCTACAATGAGCAGTTCTTC; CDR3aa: CASSPQSGGPPYNEQFF
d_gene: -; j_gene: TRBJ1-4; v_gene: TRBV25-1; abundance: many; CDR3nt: TGTGCCAGCAGTGTTTTGCGGGCGCAGGGTGAAAAACTGTTTTTT; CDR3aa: CASSVLRAQGEKLFF
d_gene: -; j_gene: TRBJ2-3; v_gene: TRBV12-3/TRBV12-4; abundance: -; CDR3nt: TGTGCCAGCGAGATAACTAGCACAGATACGCAGTATTTT; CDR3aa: CASEITSTDTQYF
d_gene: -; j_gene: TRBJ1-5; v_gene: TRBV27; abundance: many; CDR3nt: TGTGCCAGCAGGGACCGCCGCGATCAGCCCCAGCATTTT; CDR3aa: CASRDRRDQPQHF
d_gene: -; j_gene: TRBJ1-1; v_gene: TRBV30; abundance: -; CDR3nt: TGTGCCTGGTGCAGACAGTTCGACACTGAAGCTTTCTTT; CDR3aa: CAWCRQFDTEAFF
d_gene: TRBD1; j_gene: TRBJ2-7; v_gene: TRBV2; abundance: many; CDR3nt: TGTGCCAGCAGAGATGAAACAGGGGGGTCCTACGAGCAGTACTTC; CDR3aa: CASRDETGGSYEQYF
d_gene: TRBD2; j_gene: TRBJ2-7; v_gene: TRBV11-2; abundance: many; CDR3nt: TGTGCCAGCAGCTTATGGTCCACTAGCGCCTACGAGCAGTACTTC; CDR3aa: CASSLWSTSAYEQYF
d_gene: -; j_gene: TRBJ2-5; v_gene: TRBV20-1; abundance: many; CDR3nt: TGCAGTGCTGGTTTTAGCGCGGAGACCCAGTACTTC; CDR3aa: CSAGFSAETQYF
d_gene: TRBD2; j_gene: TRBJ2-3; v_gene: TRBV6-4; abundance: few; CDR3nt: TGTGCCAGCAGTGAGCTGACTAGCGGGGGCACAGATACGCAGTATTTT; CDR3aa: CASSELTSGGTDTQYF
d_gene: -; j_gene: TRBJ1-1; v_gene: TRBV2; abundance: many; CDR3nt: TGTGCCAGCAGTGGGCGGGCAGGAATGAACACTGAAGCTTTCTTT; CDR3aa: CASSGRAGMNTEAFF
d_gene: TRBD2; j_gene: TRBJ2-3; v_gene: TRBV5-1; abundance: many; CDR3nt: TGCGCCAGCAGCTTAGCGGGAACTAGCACAGATACGCAGTATTTT; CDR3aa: CASSLAGTSTDTQYF
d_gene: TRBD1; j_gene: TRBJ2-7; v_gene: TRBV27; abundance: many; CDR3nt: TGTGCCAGCAGTTCCCTCTGGGGACAGGGGGGTGCCCACTCCTACGAGCAGTACTTC; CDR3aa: CASSSLWGQGGAHSYEQYF
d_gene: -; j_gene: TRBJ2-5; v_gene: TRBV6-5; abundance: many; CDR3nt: TGTGCCAGCAGTTACCTGGACAGACAAGAGACCCAGTACTTC; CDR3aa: CASSYLDRQETQYF
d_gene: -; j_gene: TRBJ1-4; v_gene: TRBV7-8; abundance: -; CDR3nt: TGTGCCAGCACCTCGGTTGGCAGGAAGTCAACTAATGAAAAACTGTTTTTT; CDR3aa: CASTSVGRKSTNEKLFF
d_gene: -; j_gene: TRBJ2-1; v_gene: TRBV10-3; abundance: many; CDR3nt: TGTGCCATCAGTGAGTCCGCAGGGTTACCCTACAATGAGCAGTTCTTC; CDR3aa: CAISESAGLPYNEQFF
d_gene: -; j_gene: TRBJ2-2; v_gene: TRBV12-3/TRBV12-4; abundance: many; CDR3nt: TGTGCCAGCATGGGCGGGTATAACAGGGATTCTTTCAGGGAGCTGTTTTTT; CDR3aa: CASMGGYNRDSFRELFF
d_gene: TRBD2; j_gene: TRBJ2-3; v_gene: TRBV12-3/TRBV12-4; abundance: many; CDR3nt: TGTGCCAGCAGCCCCAGCGGGGGGGCTGGGAATACGCAGTATTTT; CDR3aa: CASSPSGGAGNTQYF
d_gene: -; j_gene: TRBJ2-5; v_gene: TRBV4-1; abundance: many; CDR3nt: TGCGCCAGCAGCCAAGATCGGGCAGGCCCCGGACAAGAGACCCAGTACTTC; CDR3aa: CASSQDRAGPGQETQYF
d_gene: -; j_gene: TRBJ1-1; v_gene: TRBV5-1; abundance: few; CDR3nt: TGCGCCAGCAGCTTGTTAAGCGGGTTTGAAGCTTTCTTT; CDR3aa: CASSLLSGFEAFF
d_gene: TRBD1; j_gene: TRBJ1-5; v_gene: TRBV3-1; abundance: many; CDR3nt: TGTGCCAGCAGCCCGTGGACAGGGAAAGATCAGCCCCAGCATTTT; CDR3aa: CASSPWTGKDQPQHF
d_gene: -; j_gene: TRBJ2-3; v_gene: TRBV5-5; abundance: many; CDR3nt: TGTGCCAGCAGCTTGAGCGCGGGATGGGATACGCAGTATTTT; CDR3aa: CASSLSAGWDTQYF
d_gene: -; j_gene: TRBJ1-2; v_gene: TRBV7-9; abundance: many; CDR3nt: TGTGCCAGCAGCCCGCTCTCTACAGGTTCCTATGGCTACACCTTC; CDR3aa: CASSPLSTGSYGYTF
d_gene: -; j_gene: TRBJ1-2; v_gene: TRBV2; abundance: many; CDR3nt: TGTGCCAGCACTCAGACAGGCTCAGCTAACTATGGCTACACCTTC; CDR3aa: CASTQTGSANYGYTF
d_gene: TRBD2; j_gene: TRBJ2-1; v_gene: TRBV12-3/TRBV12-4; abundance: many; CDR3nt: TGTGCCAGCAACCCCGGGACTACCTACAATGAGCAGTTCTTC; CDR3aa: CASNPGTTYNEQFF
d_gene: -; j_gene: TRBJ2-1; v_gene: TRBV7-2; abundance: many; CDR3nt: TGTGCCAGCAGCCGTGAGGGGAGTTGGTCCTACAATGAGCAGTTCTTC; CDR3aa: CASSREGSWSYNEQFF
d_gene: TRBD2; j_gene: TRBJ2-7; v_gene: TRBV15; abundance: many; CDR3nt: TGTGCCACCAGCAGACCAAGTAGCGGGCTTTACGAGCAGTACTTC; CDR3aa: CATSRPSSGLYEQYF
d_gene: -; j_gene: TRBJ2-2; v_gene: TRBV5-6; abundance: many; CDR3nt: TGTGCCAGCAGCTTGTTTGCGGGCTTTAGTACCGGGGAGCTGTTTTTT; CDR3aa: CASSLFAGFSTGELFF
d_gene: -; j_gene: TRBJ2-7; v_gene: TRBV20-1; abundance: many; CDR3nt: TGCAGTGCTAGAGATCCAGGAGGCGGGGACCCCTACGAGCAGTACTTC; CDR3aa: CSARDPGGGDPYEQYF
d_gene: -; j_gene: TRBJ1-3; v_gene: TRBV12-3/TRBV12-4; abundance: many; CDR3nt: TGTGCCAGCAGACGGGACCGGAACTCTGGAAACACCATATATTTT; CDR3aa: CASRRDRNSGNTIYF
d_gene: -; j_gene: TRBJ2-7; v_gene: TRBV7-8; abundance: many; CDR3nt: TGTGCCAGCAGCGTTATGGGCCAGTTCTACGAGCAGTACTTC; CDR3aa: CASSVMGQFYEQYF
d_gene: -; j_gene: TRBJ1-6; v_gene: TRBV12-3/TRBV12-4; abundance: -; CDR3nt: TGTGCCAGCAGTGCCCCGGGCCCGGGCAATTCACCCCTCCACTTT; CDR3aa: CASSAPGPGNSPLHF
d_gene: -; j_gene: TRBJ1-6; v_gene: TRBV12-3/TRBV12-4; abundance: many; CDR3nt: TGTGCCAGCAGTTTAGGCATGGGGGCGCGGTCACCCCTCCACTTT; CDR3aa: CASSLGMGARSPLHF
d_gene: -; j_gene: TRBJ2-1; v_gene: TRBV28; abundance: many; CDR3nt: TGTGCCAGCAGTGTCCTCCGGGATCCTAATGAGCAGTTCTTC; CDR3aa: CASSVLRDPNEQFF
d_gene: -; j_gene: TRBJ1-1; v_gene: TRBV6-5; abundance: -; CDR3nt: TGTGCCAGCAGTTACGGGGCAGTCACTGAAGCTTTCTTT; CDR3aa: CASSYGAVTEAFF
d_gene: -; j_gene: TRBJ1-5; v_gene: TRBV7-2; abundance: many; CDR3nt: TGTGCCAGCAGCTTAGCCCTCGGGACGGGTCAGCCCCAGCATTTT; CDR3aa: CASSLALGTGQPQHF
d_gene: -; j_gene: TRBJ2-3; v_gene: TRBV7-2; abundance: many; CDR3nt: TGTGCCAGCAGCTTAAGTAGTTTGAGGGGCGGGAATACGCAGTATTTT; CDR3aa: CASSLSSLRGGNTQYF
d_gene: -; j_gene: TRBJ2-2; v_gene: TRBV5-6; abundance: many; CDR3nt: TGTGCCAGCAGCCCCCTTTGGACGGCCAACACCGGGGAGCTGTTTTTT; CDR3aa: CASSPLWTANTGELFF
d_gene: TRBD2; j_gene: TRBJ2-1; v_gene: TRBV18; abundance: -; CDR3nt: TGTGCCAGCACCCGGAGGCGGGGGGGCTCCTACAATGAGCAGTTCTTC; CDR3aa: CASTRRRGGSYNEQFF
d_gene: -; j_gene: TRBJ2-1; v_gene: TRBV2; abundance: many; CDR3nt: TGTGCCAGCAGTGCGACTCAACTTGAGCAGTTCTTC; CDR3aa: CASSATQLEQFF
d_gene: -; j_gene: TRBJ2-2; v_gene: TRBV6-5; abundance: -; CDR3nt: TGTGCCAGCAGTTATTGGAGGAGCAGCGGGGAGCTGTTTTTT; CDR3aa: CASSYWRSSGELFF
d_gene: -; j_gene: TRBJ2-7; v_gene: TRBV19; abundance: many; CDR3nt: TGTGCCAGTAGTATTGGAACAGGCTCCTACGAGCAGTACTTC; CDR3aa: CASSIGTGSYEQYF
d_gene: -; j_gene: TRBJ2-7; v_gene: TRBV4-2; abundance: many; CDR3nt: TGTGCCAGCAGCCCCCGGGGCAGGCAGCGAAACTTAGTCTCCTACGAGCAGTACTTC; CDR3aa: CASSPRGRQRNLVSYEQYF
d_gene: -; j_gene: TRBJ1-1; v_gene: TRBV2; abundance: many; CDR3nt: TGTGCCAGCAGGGGGCCAAACACTGAAGCTTTCTTT; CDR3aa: CASRGPNTEAFF
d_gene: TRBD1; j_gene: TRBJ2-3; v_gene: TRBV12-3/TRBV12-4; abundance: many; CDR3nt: TGTGCCAGCAGTGGGACAGATAAAGCAGATACGCAGTATTTT; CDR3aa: CASSGTDKADTQYF
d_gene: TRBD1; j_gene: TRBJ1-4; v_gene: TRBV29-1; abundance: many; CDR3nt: TGCAGCGTTGAAGATCCGGTCAGGGGGGAAAAACTGTTTTTT; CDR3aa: CSVEDPVRGEKLFF
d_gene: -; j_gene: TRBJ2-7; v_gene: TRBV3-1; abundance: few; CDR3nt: TGTGCCAGCAGCCATCTTTCCTACGAGCAGTACTTC; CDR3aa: CASSHLSYEQYF